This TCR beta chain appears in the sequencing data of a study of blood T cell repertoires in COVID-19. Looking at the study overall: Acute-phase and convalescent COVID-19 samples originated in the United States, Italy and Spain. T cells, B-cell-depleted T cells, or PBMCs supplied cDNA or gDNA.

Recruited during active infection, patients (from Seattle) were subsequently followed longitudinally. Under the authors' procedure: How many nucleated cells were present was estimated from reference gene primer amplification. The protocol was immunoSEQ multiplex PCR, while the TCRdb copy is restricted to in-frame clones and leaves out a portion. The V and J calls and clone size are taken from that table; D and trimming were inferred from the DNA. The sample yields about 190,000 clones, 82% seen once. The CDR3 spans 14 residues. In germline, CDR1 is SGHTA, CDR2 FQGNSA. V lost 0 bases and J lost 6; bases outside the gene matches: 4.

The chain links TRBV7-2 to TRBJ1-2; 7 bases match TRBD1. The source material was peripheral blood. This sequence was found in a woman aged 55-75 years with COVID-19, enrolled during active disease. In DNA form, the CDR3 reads TGTGCCAGCAGCTTAGCGCGACAGGGAGATGGCTACACCTTC. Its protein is CASSLARQGDGYTF.